Each of the 29 T cell receptor beta chains below was sequenced from the same sample in a study of T-cell memory formation after mild COVID-19. TCRdb re-called the 5' RACE reads with MiXCR, one entry per CDR3 protein. Of approximately 300,000 distinct CDR3 sequences listed, approximately 16% are singletons. The sequenced material came from PBMCs or a T cell subset sorted from them (not recorded which). The receptor set was obtained from a man aged 18-30 years who had mild COVID-19 (a few samples of this study predate the infection). Cell type and time point are not known.

This clonotype turned up a few times. The rearrangement joins TRBV9 to TRBJ2-3, with TRBD2 identical over 8 bases. Looked up from germline, CDR1 is SGDLS and CDR2 is YYNGEE. The trim removed 0 bases at V and 5 bases at J, leaving 5 bases unmatched. The CDR3 covers 15 residues. The CDR3 spells CASSVDGGVLDTQYF. CDR3 nucleotide sequence: TGTGCCAGCAGCGTAGACGGGGGGGTGCTAGATACGCAGTATTTT. Together with reference TRBV9 and TRBJ2-3, the CDR3 gives the full variable domain: DSGVTQTPKHLITATGQRVTLRCSPRSGDLSVYWYQQSLDQGLQFLIQYYNGEERAKGNILERFSAQQFPDLHSELNLSSLELGDSALYFCASSVDGGVLDTQYFGPGTRLTVL.

This clonotype has more than one count but fewer than ten. The chain carries TRBV12-3 or TRBV12-4 and TRBJ2-3; 7 bases agree with TRBD2. J gave up 3 bases and V 10 bases, and 10 bases lay outside the gene matches. CDR3 size: 14 residues. DNA for the CDR3: TGTGCCATCTCTCGGCAGGGAGGGACAGATACGCAGTATTTT. The encoded protein is CAISRQGGTDTQYF.

This clonotype was seen a few times. The V call is TRBV4-2, the J call TRBJ2-2; D perhaps matches TRBD2 (6 bases). This CDR3 is built from 17 residues. V lost 1 base and J 0 bases, leaving 12 bases between the germline ends. Germline CDR1 and CDR2: LGHNA and YNFKEQ. In nucleotides, the CDR3 is TGTGCCAGCAGCCAAGGATGGTCGGGAGCGAACACCGGGGAGCTGTTTTTT. It is translated as CASSQGWSGANTGELFF.

The chain links TRBV10-3 to TRBJ2-7; TRBD2 agrees at 13 bases. Germline assignment: CDR1 ENHRY and CDR2 SYGVKD. This CDR3 comprises 17 residues. J gave up 7 bases and V 5 bases, and 14 bases lay outside the gene matches. The chain's CDR3 is CAISTGQRLAGGEEQYF. CDR3 nucleotide sequence: TGTGCCATCAGTACGGGACAGAGACTAGCGGGGGGCGAAGAGCAGTACTTC.

The sample holds a few counts of this clonotype. The chain uses TRBV5-5 and TRBJ2-3, with D hard to call. The V and J ends lost 0 bases and 1 base respectively, with 9 bases between them. Germline V gives CDR1 SGHKS, CDR2 YYEKEE (reference sequence). This CDR3 is 15 amino acids long. CDR3 nucleotides: TGTGCCAGCAGCTTGGAAAGAGGAGGCACAGATACGCAGTATTTT. Its translation is CASSLERGGTDTQYF.

The chain uses TRBV12-3 or TRBV12-4 and TRBJ2-7; TRBD1 matches at 11 bases. CDR3 length: 13 amino acids. Trimming at V came to 4 bases and at J to 5 bases, leaving 1 base not matched to a gene. CDR3 sequence reads: CASSWTGGHEQYF. In DNA form, the CDR3 reads TGTGCCAGCAGTTGGACAGGGGGCCACGAGCAGTACTTC.

This clonotype was seen a few times. For the CDR3, the DNA is TGTGCCAGTAGTAACCGGGAAAGACTGTTTTTT. Encoded protein: CASSNRERLFF. This rearrangement joins TRBV19 to TRBJ2-2; D possibly corresponds to TRBD2 (5 bases). The CDR3 runs 11 residues. Germline assignment: CDR1 LNHDA and CDR2 SQIVND (reference sequence). V shed 4 bases and J shed 14 bases, with 11 bases lying between them.

The gene calls are TRBV25-1 and TRBJ2-3; D remains unclear. Germline V gives CDR1 MGHDK, CDR2 SYGVNS. CDR3 length equals 13 residues. The ends were cut back, 4 bases at V and 6 bases at J, with 11 bases in the middle. The chain's CDR3 is CASSGLLPDTQYF. The CDR3 DNA sequence: TGTGCCAGCAGTGGGCTGCTCCCCGATACGCAGTATTTT.

The table lists this clonotype with a few counts. The rearrangement joins TRBV5-4 to TRBJ1-1; no clear D gene. The CDR3 sequence is 15 residues long. The V and J ends lost 3 bases and 5 bases respectively, with 17 bases between them. CDR1 and CDR2 (germline): SGHNT, YYREEE (reference sequence). The CDR3 DNA reads TGTGCCAGCAGCTCCCTCGGACGGAAAGGAACTGAAGCTTTCTTT. Protein product: CASSSLGRKGTEAFF. Full variable domain (rest looked up from reference TRBV5-4 and TRBJ1-1): ETGVTQSPTHLIKTRGQQVTLRCSSQSGHNTVSWYQQALGQGPQFIFQYYREEENGRGNFPPRFSGLQFPNYSSELNVNALELDDSALYLCASSSLGRKGTEAFFGQGTRLTVV.

This clonotype came up a few times. The rearrangement uses TRBV9 and TRBJ2-2; the match to TRBD1 covers 9 bases. The CDR3 is 15 residues long. Losses at the gene ends were 3 bases for V and 4 bases for J; bases not matched to a gene: 4. From germline, CDR1 is SGDLS and CDR2 YYNGEE. The CDR3 loop is CASSEQGASTGELFF. The CDR3 DNA reads as TGTGCCAGCAGCGAACAGGGGGCGAGCACCGGGGAGCTGTTTTTT.

Only a few counts were recorded for this clonotype. The chain uses TRBV9 and TRBJ2-1; TRBD2 matches 10 bases. V lost 6 bases, J lost 6 bases, and 9 bases stayed unmatched. The CDR3 is 15 residues long. CDR1 is SGDLS and CDR2 is YYNGEE in the germline V gene. The CDR3 DNA reads TGTGCCAGCAAAGCGGGGGGGCCCCAATTCAATGAGCAGTTCTTC. Amino acid sequence: CASKAGGPQFNEQFF. Full variable domain (missing parts from reference TRBV9 and TRBJ2-1): DSGVTQTPKHLITATGQRVTLRCSPRSGDLSVYWYQQSLDQGLQFLIQYYNGEERAKGNILERFSAQQFPDLHSELNLSSLELGDSALYFCASKAGGPQFNEQFFGPGTRLTVL.

The V gene is TRBV6-4, the J gene TRBJ2-7; TRBD1 aligns across 7 bases. This CDR3 has 15 residues. Germline V CDR1 and CDR2: MRHNA, SNTAGT. Losses at the gene ends were 6 bases for V and 3 bases for J; bases not matched to a gene: 11. CDR3 sequence (DNA): TGTGCCAGCAGGACGAGGGACAGCCAGTACTACGAGCAGTACTTC. Protein product: CASRTRDSQYYEQYF.

This sequence joins TRBV5-1 and TRBJ1-2; unclear D gene. CDR1 and CDR2 (germline): SGHRS, YFSETQ. V shed 1 base and J shed 0 bases, with 19 bases lying between them. CDR3 length: 18 residues. This CDR3 is CASSLSGDSGGANYGYTF. The DNA for the CDR3 is TGCGCCAGCAGCTTGTCCGGAGACTCAGGAGGAGCTAACTATGGCTACACCTTC. The whole variable domain, filled in from reference TRBV5-1 and TRBJ1-2, reads KAGVTQTPRYLIKTRGQQVTLSCSPISGHRSVSWYQQTPGQGLQFLFEYFSETQRNKGNFPGRFSGRQFSNSRSEMNVSTLELGDSALYLCASSLSGDSGGANYGYTFGSGTRLTVV.

The chain is built from TRBV29-1 and TRBJ2-1; D is perhaps TRBD1 (5 bases). The CDR3 spans 12 residues. V lost 2 bases and J 8 bases, leaving 10 bases between the germline ends. Germline CDR1 reads SQVTM; CDR2 reads ANQGSEA. CDR3 DNA: TGCAGCGTTGAAAAGGGCAGGGATGAGCAGTTCTTC. Translation: CSVEKGRDEQFF.

This chain links TRBV20-1 with TRBJ2-1; TRBD2 matches 11 bases. V lost 3 bases, J lost 9 bases, and 7 bases stayed unmatched. Germline lookup yields CDR1 DFQATT and CDR2 SNEGSKA (reference sequence). The CDR3 runs 14 residues. In DNA, the CDR3 is TGCAGTGCTAGGGAAACTAGCGGGGGCGGTGAGCAGTTCTTC. Translation: CSARETSGGGEQFF.

This clonotype was found a few times. The J gene is TRBJ2-7, the V gene TRBV5-1; D perhaps matches TRBD1 (6 bases). The CDR3 loop spans 16 amino acids. Germline V CDR1 and CDR2: SGHRS, YFSETQ. Trimming pared 4 bases from V and 4 bases from J, leaving 21 bases between. CDR3 sequence: CASSPSRDKGLYEQYF. The CDR3, as DNA: TGCGCCAGCAGCCCCTCCCGGGACAAGGGGCTTTACGAGCAGTACTTC.

This clonotype occurred many times. The rearrangement links TRBV5-1 to TRBJ1-1; perhaps TRBD1 as D (6 bases). CDR1 is SGHRS, CDR2 YFSETQ, per germline. The CDR3 covers 14 residues. The V and J ends lost 7 bases and 7 bases respectively, with 20 bases between them. The DNA of the CDR3 is TGCGCCAGCCACCAGGGGCGTAGGAAGGATGAAGCTTTCTTT. Translated: CASHQGRRKDEAFF.

This clonotype was seen a handful of times. CDR3 bases: TGTGCCAGCTCACCTCCGACAGGGTACAATGAGCAGTTCTTC. Translation gives CASSPPTGYNEQFF. The rearrangement joins TRBV18 to TRBJ2-1; 7 positions match TRBD1. Germline V gene lookup returns CDR1 KGHSH and CDR2 LQKENI. This CDR3 is built from 14 residues. V lost 3 bases, J lost 4 bases, and 3 bases stayed unmatched.

This clonotype showed up just a few times. V is TRBV7-8 and J is TRBJ1-5; D may be TRBD1 (5 bases). This CDR3 has 14 amino acids. Deletions cut 3 bases from V and 5 bases from J, with 11 bases between. Germline CDR1 reads SGHVS; CDR2 reads FQNEAQ. CDR3 in DNA: TGTGCCAGCAGCTTCATCGACAGTTATCAGCCCCAGCATTTT. Protein product: CASSFIDSYQPQHF. The full variable domain, in which reference TRBV7-8 and TRBJ1-5 provide the parts outside the CDR3, is GAGVSQSPRYKVAKRGQDVALRCDPISGHVSLFWYQQALGQGPEFLTYFQNEAQLDKSGLPSDRFFAERPEGSVSTLKIQRTQQEDSAVYLCASSFIDSYQPQHFGDGTRLSIL.

The V and J genes are TRBV24-1 and TRBJ2-3, with 8 bases matching TRBD2. The CDR3 contains 16 residues. The V and J ends lost 0 bases and 3 bases, in that order; junction bases with no gene match: 4. Germline V gene lookup returns CDR1 KGHDR and CDR2 SFDVKD. The CDR3 sequence: CATSDLQRERTDTQYF. CDR3 nucleotides: TGTGCCACCAGTGATTTGCAGCGGGAGAGGACAGATACGCAGTATTTT.

This clonotype was picked up a small number of times. The gene calls are TRBV12-3 or TRBV12-4 and TRBJ2-5; 8 bases line up with TRBD1. This CDR3 comprises 17 residues. J gave up 4 bases and V 0 bases, and 10 bases lay outside the gene matches. This chain's CDR3 is CASSLALRSGGRETQYF. The DNA for the CDR3 is TGTGCCAGCAGTTTAGCGCTTCGGTCAGGGGGCAGAGAGACCCAGTACTTC.

The rearrangement uses TRBV6-2 or TRBV6-3 and TRBJ2-2; either TRBD1 or TRBD2 may fit D (6 bases each). From germline, CDR1 is MNHEY and CDR2 SVGEGT. V lost 6 bases to trimming and J lost 0 bases, with 11 bases between them. CDR3 size: 15 residues. CDR3 region: CASRRGTTNTGELFF. The CDR3 DNA is TGTGCCAGCAGGCGCGGGACAACGAACACCGGGGAGCTGTTTTTT.

This clonotype appeared a few times. The chain combines TRBV20-1 with TRBJ2-2, with TRBD2 matching 9 bases. The V segment lost 2 bases and the J segment 3 bases; nucleotides outside the gene matches: 7. This CDR3 comprises 16 residues. Germline CDR1 is DFQATT and CDR2 is SNEGSKA (reference sequence). The CDR3 bases are TGCAGTGCTAGACCAAGCGGGGGGCGGTACACCGGGGAGCTGTTTTTT. Encoded protein: CSARPSGGRYTGELFF.

This clonotype was picked up a small number of times. The chain carries TRBV7-8 and TRBJ2-3; TRBD2 agrees at 9 bases. The germline V gene encodes CDR1 SGHVS and CDR2 FQNEAQ. The V gene end was trimmed by 5 bases and the J gene end by 5 bases; junction bases not matched to a gene: 8. The CDR3 is made up of 15 amino acids. The CDR3 nucleotides are TGTGCCAGCAGCCAAGCTGTAGCGGGGGAAGATACGCAGTATTTT. Its protein product is CASSQAVAGEDTQYF.

For this clonotype: One end of the junction does not line up with germline, which may come from a read error. The genes are TRBV27 and TRBJ1-5, with 9 bases lining up with TRBD1. The CDR3 covers 15 residues. Germline-derived CDR1 and CDR2 are MNHEY and SMNVEV (reference sequence). The CDR3 DNA sequence: TGTGCCAGCAGTTCAGGGACAGGGCTAAATCGGCCCCAGCATTTT. Protein sequence: CASSSGTGLNRPQHF.

The chain is built from TRBV29-1 and TRBJ2-5; maybe TRBD2 (6 bases). CDR1 is SQVTM, CDR2 ANQGSEA, per germline. V dropped 7 bases and J dropped 4 bases, with 13 bases sitting between them. This CDR3 is built from 12 residues. As DNA, the CDR3 is TGCAGCGGGGAGACTAGTTCAGAGACCCAGTACTTC. It encodes CSGETSSETQYF.

V is TRBV12-3 or TRBV12-4 and J is TRBJ2-1; TRBD2 agrees at 7 bases. Losses at the gene ends were 5 bases for V and 8 bases for J; bases not matched to a gene: 9. The CDR3 is 14 amino acids. DNA of the CDR3: TGTGCCAGCAGTCTCGGACTAGGGGCCCATGAGCAGTTCTTC. Amino acid sequence: CASSLGLGAHEQFF.

This clonotype occurred a few times. The chain combines TRBV4-1 with TRBJ2-2; 7 nucleotides match TRBD2. The CDR3 spans 19 residues. The V segment lost 1 base and the J segment 7 bases; nucleotides outside the gene matches: 18. Germline V CDR1 and CDR2: MGHRA, YSYEKL. CDR3: CASSQGETSGVNWIGELFF. CDR3 DNA: TGCGCCAGCAGCCAAGGCGAAACCAGCGGGGTAAATTGGATCGGGGAGCTGTTTTTT.

This clonotype was seen a handful of times. The V call is TRBV7-2, the J call TRBJ2-5; D unclear. Germline V lookup: CDR1 SGHTA, CDR2 FQGNSA. V lost 2 bases to trimming and J lost 0 bases, with 10 bases between them. The length of the CDR3 is 15 residues. CDR3: CASSLSLGNQETQYF. CDR3 nucleotides: TGTGCCAGCAGCTTAAGTTTGGGGAACCAAGAGACCCAGTACTTC.